This TCR beta chain was sequenced in a study of Ad26.COV2.S vaccination and SARS-CoV-2 variants. Overall study context: Ad26.COV2.S shots went into the muscle once or twice, 56 days apart. Study-wide findings and caveats: Comparable non-spike TCR breadth was observed in vaccine and placebo recipients. The TCR-based breadth and depth measures might underestimate overall T cell responses.

Germline loops: CDR1 SGHRS, CDR2 YFSETQ. V dropped 0 bases and J dropped 4 bases, with 10 bases sitting between them. The CDR3 extends over 15 amino acids. Produced via immunoSEQ multiplex PCR; TCRdb's table is partial and in-frame only. The sample consists of 400,000 to 450,000 clones, approximately 90% of them appearing once. This clone was seen once. Its antigen is still unknown. The sample's treatment: some 20 received Ad26.COV2.S at low or high dose, single or two shots; 5 received placebo; per-sample allocation not given. Collection of the samples took place on day 63 after the first injection of vaccine or placebo.

This receptor was identified in a person aged 18-60 years who received the Ad26.COV2.S COVID-19 vaccine or a placebo. The chain is built from TRBV5-1 and TRBJ1-4; a weak D match, TRBD1 (5 bases). The specimen was peripheral blood, collected in a trial of Ad26.COV2.S vaccine versus placebo. CDR3 protein: CASSLGGRSNEKLFF. The CDR3 bases are TGCGCCAGCAGCTTGGGGGGCAGGAGTAATGAAAAACTGTTTTTT.